This T cell receptor beta chain was retrieved from a study of blood T cell repertoires in COVID-19. Study at large: From T cells, B-cell-depleted T cells, or PBMCs came the material, which was cDNA or gDNA.

V lost 5 bases to trimming and J lost 3 bases, with 16 bases between them. The length of the CDR3 is 15 residues. Germline V gene sequence: CDR1 SGHTA, CDR2 FQGNSA. Clones were sequenced by immunoSEQ multiplex PCR, and TCRdb holds only the in-frame ones, with some missing. The sample has 60,000 to 95,000 clones; around 72% are singletons. Sequenced sample: peripheral blood. This receptor was identified in a human donor with acute or convalescent COVID-19. The donor label of this sample is uncertain. This chain uses TRBV7-2 with TRBJ1-2, with a weak D call TRBD1 (6 bases). The CDR3 DNA follows: TGTGCCAGCAGCGTTCAGGGGCGCGCGGACTATGGCTACACCTTC. Protein sequence: CASSVQGRADYGYTF.